This is a list of T cell receptor beta chains from one sample in a study of T cell responses to AZD1222 COVID-19 vaccine. Repertoires were generated with immunoSEQ multiplex PCR, while TCRdb's copy carries only in-frame clones and drops some. This sample has under 150,000 clones, with approximately 89% found just once. The input for sequencing was peripheral blood, taken 28 days after the second AZD1222 dose. These receptors originate from an adult who received the AZD1222 COVID-19 vaccine. Each CDR3 is given with its conserved first and last residue. A D gene is named only where the DNA matches it firmly. The size entry is marked missing in some rows and otherwise reads once, few, many or a size class.

TRBV5-1	NA	NA	TRBJ1-1	TGCGCCAGCAGCCGGGGGAGGGGGGGCAAGGGGTTTCTGAAGGCTTTCTTT	CASSRGRGGKGFLKAFF
TRBV3-1/TRBV3-2	NA	TRBD1	TRBJ1-6	TGTGCCAGCAGCCAACACGTACAAACAGACAGGGTGGGATCACCCCTCCACTTT	CASSQHVQTDRVGSPLHF
TRBV27	NA	NA	TRBJ2-2	TGTGCCAGCAGTATCTACACCGGGGAGCTGTTTTTT	CASSIYTGELFF
TRBV4-1	NA	TRBD1	TRBJ2-2	TGCGCCAGCAGCCAAAGGAGACAGGGGGCCAACACCGGGGAGCTGTTTTTT	CASSQRRQGANTGELFF
TRBV28	NA	NA	TRBJ1-2	TGTGCCAGCAGCCACACCCGTGTCACGGGGGGCTACACCTTC	CASSHTRVTGGYTF
TRBV10-3	NA	TRBD1	TRBJ1-4	TGTGCCATCAGGGGGACAGGGGCGGAAAAACTGTTTTTT	CAIRGTGAEKLFF
TRBV13	NA	TRBD1	TRBJ1-1	TGTGCCAGCAGCTTCGGGACAGCGAACACTGAAGCTTTCTTT	CASSFGTANTEAFF
TRBV9	NA	NA	TRBJ1-2	TGTGCCAGCAGCCCGGGGGGCGAGTCCAGTGGCTACACCTTC	CASSPGGESSGYTF
TRBV7-3	NA	NA	TRBJ2-1	TGTGCCAGCAGCTTAATCGGGACAAATGAGCAGTTCTTC	CASSLIGTNEQFF
TRBV4-3	NA	NA	TRBJ1-1	TGCGCCAGCAGCTTCGGGACGGGGAACACTGAAGCTTTCTTT	CASSFGTGNTEAFF
TRBV29-1	NA	NA	TRBJ1-1	TGCAGCGTTAAAGGCCAGAACACTGAAGCTTTCTTT	CSVKGQNTEAFF
TRBV5-4	NA	TRBD2	TRBJ2-5	TGTGCCAGCAGCTTGGCGGCTAGCGGGGGCTGGGGAGAGACCCAGTACTTC	CASSLAASGGWGETQYF
TRBV6-5	NA	TRBD1	TRBJ1-6	TGTGCCAGCAGTACCGGGACAGGGAATTCACCCCTCCACTTT	CASSTGTGNSPLHF
TRBV28	NA	NA	TRBJ1-6	TGTGCCAGCAGTTCGTCCGAAAGCTCCTATAATTCACCCCTCCACTTT	CASSSSESSYNSPLHF
TRBV12-5	NA	NA	TRBJ1-5	TGTGCTAGTGGTTTGGTACCTCCCCCCGGTCAGCCCCAGCATTTT	CASGLVPPPGQPQHF
TRBV28	NA	NA	TRBJ1-2	TGTGCCAGCATCCAGGACGGCAACTATGGCTACACCTTC	CASIQDGNYGYTF
TRBV7-2	NA	NA	TRBJ2-1	TGTGCCAGCAGCTTAGACAGGGCGGTCGATGAGCAGTTCTTC	CASSLDRAVDEQFF
TRBV7-2	NA	NA	TRBJ1-1	TGTGCCAGCAGCTTAGATGGTCGGGACGGGACTTTCTTT	CASSLDGRDGTFF
TRBV21-1	NA	NA	TRBJ2-7	TGTGCCAGCAGCAATGAACCTTTTTACGAGCAGTACTTC	CASSNEPFYEQYF
TRBV28	once	TRBD2	TRBJ2-7	TGTGCCAGCGCGCAGCGGGGGGGGATCAACGAGCAGTACTTC	CASAQRGGINEQYF
TRBV7-2	NA	NA	TRBJ1-4	TGTGCCAGCAGCTCTCAAGCAGGTTCTAATGAAAAACTGTTTTTT	CASSSQAGSNEKLFF
TRBV28	NA	NA	TRBJ1-2	TGTGCCAGCAGTACCTGGACAGCTAACTATGGCTACACCTTC	CASSTWTANYGYTF
TRBV6-4	NA	TRBD2	TRBJ2-7	TGTGCCAGCAGTGACGACACCGGGACTAGCGGGGACTACGAGCAGTACTTC	CASSDDTGTSGDYEQYF
TRBV3-1/TRBV3-2	NA	TRBD1	TRBJ1-1	TGTGCCAGCAGCCTACGGGACAGTACCGCTGAAGCTTTCTTT	CASSLRDSTAEAFF
TRBV6-5	once	NA	TRBJ1-2	TGTGCCAGCAGTTACTCGCAGGGTGGCTACACCTTC	CASSYSQGGYTF
TRBV28	NA	NA	TRBJ2-4	TGTGCCAGCACCCCGCCGACCAAAGCCAAAAACATTCAGTACTTC	CASTPPTKAKNIQYF
TRBV6-1	once	NA	TRBJ1-3	TGTGCCAGCAGTGGAATACGCGGCTCGTCTGGAAACACCATATATTTT	CASSGIRGSSGNTIYF
TRBV7-2	NA	NA	TRBJ1-6	TGTGCCAGCAGCTTAGGGATAGCGGGTTCACCCCTCCACTTT	CASSLGIAGSPLHF
TRBV20-1	NA	TRBD2	TRBJ2-3	TGCAGTGCTAGTGGACTAGCGGGGGGGGCAGATACGCAGTATTTT	CSASGLAGGADTQYF
TRBV3-1/TRBV3-2	few	NA	TRBJ2-7	TGTGCCAGCAGCCAAAGGGGGACCCACGAGCAGTACTTC	CASSQRGTHEQYF
TRBV6-4	once	NA	TRBJ1-1	TGTGCCAGCAGTGCCCGGTGGGGGGAAGCTTTCTTT	CASSARWGEAFF
TRBV29-1	NA	TRBD1	TRBJ2-3	TGCAGCGGACAGGGGGGAGATACGCAGTATTTT	CSGQGGDTQYF
TRBV24-1	NA	TRBD2	TRBJ2-1	TGTGCCACCAGTGATCTAAGCGGGGGATCCTACAATGAGCAGTTCTTC	CATSDLSGGSYNEQFF
TRBV3-1/TRBV3-2	NA	NA	TRBJ2-3	TGTGCCAGCAGCACCCCTCCAAACTGGGATACGCAGTATTTT	CASSTPPNWDTQYF
TRBV6-4	NA	NA	TRBJ2-5	TGTGCCAGCAGTGTGGGATTTGGAGAGACCCAGTACTTC	CASSVGFGETQYF
TRBV3-1/TRBV3-2	NA	NA	TRBJ1-3	TGTGCCAGCAGCCAAGCGGGACATGAGGGCCTCATATATTTT	CASSQAGHEGLIYF
TRBV27	NA	NA	TRBJ1-2	TGTGCCAGCAGTTTATCGATCAGTCTGGGCTATGGCTACACCTTC	CASSLSISLGYGYTF
TRBV7-9	NA	NA	TRBJ2-2	TGTGCCATCGTAGACAGGAACACCGGGGAGCTGTTTTTT	CAIVDRNTGELFF
TRBV2	NA	NA	TRBJ1-4	TGTGCCAGCAGTGTTTACCAGAGTAATGAAAAACTGTTTTTT	CASSVYQSNEKLFF
TRBV7-3	NA	NA	TRBJ2-3	TGTGCCAGCAGCCCAGGCCGGGACCGCATCACAGATACGCAGTATTTT	CASSPGRDRITDTQYF
TRBV2	NA	TRBD2	TRBJ2-7	TGTGCCAGCAGCCCGGGAGGCTCCTACGAGCAGTACTTC	CASSPGGSYEQYF